Listed below are T cell receptor beta chains from one sample, sequenced in a study of cytomegalovirus exposure and HLA in healthy donors. Method: immunoSEQ multiplex PCR; TCRdb's copy keeps in-frame clones and lacks some. The table lists about 140,000 clones, approximately 84% of them singletons. The material sequenced was PBMCs. These receptors all come from a man aged 30 to 45 in good health and CMV-seropositive. The conserved cysteine and the conserved F or W are not part of the CDR3 here.

TRBV27	ASRLPGQGWDEQF
TRBV6-5	ASSTEVNTEAF
TRBV2	ASTGEANTEAF
TRBV5-1	ASSPGTSGGGETQY
TRBV27	ASGRAGGASNYGYT
TRBV5-1	ASSLGGPGTGGEGNTIY
TRBV7-6	ASSLTAGGPYEQY
TRBV2	ASSNGLAGHTGELF
TRBV7-6	ASSLGGLGGDTQY
TRBV5-4	ASSPGGADLYGYT
TRBV2	ASRPSAVNTGELF
TRBV30	AWSLPRERTGNTEAF
TRBV4-2	ASSQDERISGNTIY
TRBV9	ASSRGPGELF
TRBV6-5	ASSSLETQY
TRBV9	ASSDLSSGNTIY
TRBV5-1	ASVTGTGELF